The present T cell receptor beta chain was sequenced within a study of T cells expressing NK-cell markers. Study-wide background: HCMV seropositivity marked seven of the eight sequenced donors; one was seronegative.

The CDR3 spans 14 residues. Germline-derived CDR1 and CDR2 are MGHDK and SYGVNS. Findings and limits, study-wide: One observes that, in four donors, these clonotypes were also the leading ones within the CD3+CD56-NKG2C+ fraction. In a handful of donors, dominant NKG2C+ clonotypes were roughly 1.0-7.5% of CD8+ T cells.

In generating TCR beta cDNA, 5'RACE template switching with UMIs was used. TCRdb derives one entry per CDR3 protein from the 5' RACE reads, leaving out DNA. The sample data list about 430,000 distinct CDR3 sequences. About this clonotype itself: Its antigen is not identified.

This clonotype was sampled from a woman aged 45-65 years in good health. The chain joins TRBV25-1 to TRBJ2-4; the TRBD1 assignment by TCRdb is unverifiable without DNA. Input material: blood T cells: a sorted CD56 or NKG2C T cell subset, CD4+ or CD8+ T cells, or bulk PBMC T cells (not recorded which). The CDR3 loop is CASSESGRKNIQYF.